A single sample is the source of the 20 T cell receptor beta chains below, sequenced in a study of T cell responses to AZD1222 COVID-19 vaccine. The protocol was immunoSEQ multiplex PCR, while the TCRdb copy is restricted to in-frame clones and leaves out a portion. This sample has approximately 71,000 clones, with roughly 86% found just once. Sequencing used peripheral blood, obtained on day 0 of AZD1222 vaccination. These receptors were collected from an adult in good health.

The chain employs TRBV29-1 and TRBJ1-1, with 8 bases aligning to TRBD1. The CDR3 runs to 12 residues. V was clipped by 4 bases and J by 5 bases; unmatched bases: 3. Looked up from germline, CDR1 is SQVTM and CDR2 is ANQGSEA. The CDR3, as DNA: TGCAGCGTTGCAGGGGGCACTACTGAAGCTTTCTTT. This sequence encodes CSVAGGTTEAFF.

As for this clone: Other nucleotide sequences in the sample specify the same CDR3. The V call is TRBV15, the J call TRBJ2-5; TRBD1 matches at 9 bases. Germline assignment: CDR1 LNHNV and CDR2 YYDKDF (reference sequence). CDR3 size: 13 residues. J was trimmed by 4 bases and V by 3 bases; bases with no gene match: 0. The CDR3 DNA follows: TGTGCCACCAGCAGGGACAGGGGAGAGACCCAGTACTTC. This encodes CATSRDRGETQYF.

V is TRBV7-2 and J is TRBJ2-3; 9 nucleotides match TRBD2. V gave up 3 bases and J gave up 5 bases; unmatched junction bases: 15. Germline V gene lookup returns CDR1 SGHTA and CDR2 FQGNSA. This CDR3 has 18 amino acids. The CDR3 spells CASSLGGGGGRAGDTQYF. CDR3 nucleotides: TGTGCCAGCAGCTTGGGAGGTGGTGGCGGGAGGGCCGGAGATACGCAGTATTTT.

The chain uses TRBV7-9 and TRBJ1-4, with 9 bases fitting TRBD1. The V gene's germline CDR1 is SEHNR and CDR2 FQNEAQ (reference sequence). The J segment lost 7 bases and the V segment lost 2 bases, leaving 11 bases of the junction unmatched. The length of the CDR3 is 17 residues. The DNA of the CDR3 is TGTGCCAGCAGCTTATCTTCCTACCGGGACAGGGTTGAAAAACTGTTTTTT. It yields the protein CASSLSSYRDRVEKLFF.

This clone has just one count. V is TRBV10-1 and J is TRBJ1-1; D is unclear. CDR3 size: 14 residues. CDR1 is WNHNN and CDR2 is SYGVQD in the germline V gene (reference sequence). The V end lost 2 bases, the J end lost 1 base, and 8 bases lay between the germline ends. The CDR3 reads CASSEGQQNTEAFF. As DNA, the CDR3 is TGCGCCAGCAGTGAGGGGCAGCAGAACACTGAAGCTTTCTTT.

The chain links TRBV6-6 to TRBJ1-3, with a possible D match to TRBD1 (6 bases). V was pared by 5 bases and J by 4 bases, with 12 bases between. Germline-derived CDR1 and CDR2 are MNHNY and SVGAGI (reference sequence). CDR3 length: 14 residues. The CDR3 coding sequence is TGTGCCAGCAGTCTCTCGGGGGGCGGAAACACCATATATTTT. Translation gives CASSLSGGGNTIYF.

The chain uses TRBV10-3 and TRBJ1-3, with D unclear. CDR1 ENHRY and CDR2 SYGVKD come from the germline V gene. This CDR3 is 12 amino acids long. V lost 7 bases and J lost 4, with 8 bases in between. The CDR3 DNA is TGTGCCATCAAGGGTAACGGAAACACCATATATTTT. Protein: CAIKGNGNTIYF.

This rearrangement joins TRBV27 to TRBJ2-1, with a tentative D call TRBD2 (5 bases). Per germline, CDR1 MNHEY and CDR2 SMNVEV (reference sequence). The CDR3 runs 14 residues. The ends were cut back, 2 bases at V and 4 bases at J, with 9 bases in the middle. CDR3 region: CASSLAGLYNEQFF. The CDR3 coding sequence is TGTGCCAGCAGTTTAGCGGGCTTATACAATGAGCAGTTCTTC.

The chain links TRBV7-2 to TRBJ2-1; 8 bases are shared with TRBD2. The germline gives CDR1 SGHTA, CDR2 FQGNSA. V was pared by 1 base and J by 6 bases, with 5 bases of the junction left unmatched. The CDR3 runs 15 residues. CDR3 amino acids: CASSLVAGGINEQFF. In DNA, the CDR3 is TGTGCCAGCAGCTTAGTTGCGGGAGGTATCAATGAGCAGTTCTTC. The full variable domain, completed using reference TRBV7-2 and TRBJ2-1, is GAGVSQSPSNKVTEKGKDVELRCDPISGHTALYWYRQSLGQGLEFLIYFQGNSAPDKSGLPSDRFSAERTGGSVSTLTIQRTQQEDSAVYLCASSLVAGGINEQFFGPGTRLTVL.

The J gene is TRBJ2-5, the V gene TRBV28; 7 bases are shared with TRBD2. This CDR3 comprises 16 residues. The V and J ends lost 8 bases and 1 base, in that order; junction bases with no gene match: 13. CDR1 is MDHEN and CDR2 is SYDVKM in the germline V gene. This CDR3 is CASYQAGGSSQETQYF. CDR3 sequence (DNA): TGTGCCAGCTACCAAGCGGGCGGGAGTTCCCAAGAGACCCAGTACTTC.

The gene calls are TRBV27 and TRBJ1-2; no clear D gene. The CDR3 is 12 amino acids. The ends were cut back, 5 bases at V and 8 bases at J, with 12 bases in the middle. Germline CDR1 and CDR2: MNHEY and SMNVEV (reference sequence). This CDR3 reads CASSPSKGGYTF. For the CDR3, the DNA is TGTGCCAGCAGTCCAAGTAAGGGCGGCTACACCTTC.

The rearrangement links TRBV7-9 to TRBJ1-1; 9 bases are shared with TRBD1. Germline trimming cut 3 bases from V and 0 bases from J; bases unmatched to any gene: 5. Germline V gives CDR1 SEHNR, CDR2 FQNEAQ (reference sequence). This CDR3 has 16 residues. The chain's CDR3 is CASSFGTGLLNTEAFF. The CDR3 region has the DNA TGTGCCAGCAGCTTCGGGACAGGGCTTTTGAACACTGAAGCTTTCTTT.

This chain links TRBV7-8 with TRBJ2-5; 14 bases line up with TRBD2. This CDR3 contains 16 residues. Trimming at V came to 5 bases and at J to 2 bases, leaving 4 bases not matched to a gene. CDR1 and CDR2 (germline): SGHVS, FQNEAQ. The CDR3 nucleotides read TGTGCCAGCAGCCACGGGACTAGCGGGAGTCAAGAGACCCAGTACTTC. It is translated as CASSHGTSGSQETQYF.

Details on this clone: Other nucleotide sequences from this sample produce the same CDR3. The chain has TRBV7-9 and TRBJ2-7, with TRBD1 matching over 9 bases. Losses at the gene ends were 6 bases for V and 4 bases for J; bases not matched to a gene: 10. The CDR3 runs 15 residues. The germline gives CDR1 SEHNR, CDR2 FQNEAQ (reference sequence). CDR3 residues: CASSPDRGSLYEQYF. CDR3 nucleotide sequence: TGTGCCAGCAGTCCCGACAGGGGGTCCCTATACGAGCAGTACTTC. The variable domain in full, completed from reference TRBV7-9 and TRBJ2-7, reads DTGVSQNPRHKITKRGQNVTFRCDPISEHNRLYWYRQTLGQGPEFLTYFQNEAQLEKSRLLSDRFSAERPKGSFSTLEIQRTEQGDSAMYLCASSPDRGSLYEQYFGPGTRLTVT.

This clone came up once. The chain joins TRBV7-8 to TRBJ2-6; no definite D call. Per the germline V gene, CDR1 is SGHVS and CDR2 is FQNEAQ. V was trimmed by 3 bases and J by 1 base, leaving 7 bases between them. CDR3 length: 15 residues. CDR3 nucleotides: TGTGCCAGCAGCTTTTCTAGTTCTGGGGCCAACGTCCTGACTTTC. Translated, it gives CASSFSSSGANVLTF.

The chain uses TRBV28 and TRBJ2-7; D gene ambiguous. Trimming took off 5 bases at V and 2 bases at J, with 7 bases between the two ends. The length of the CDR3 is 12 residues. Germline assignment: CDR1 MDHEN and CDR2 SYDVKM. In nucleotides, the CDR3 is TGTGCCAGCAGTACCATCACCTACGAGCAGTACTTC. Its translation is CASSTITYEQYF.

V and J are TRBV27 and TRBJ2-1; TRBD2 aligns across 11 bases. J was trimmed by 0 bases and V by 6 bases; bases with no gene match: 4. CDR1 is MNHEY and CDR2 is SMNVEV in the germline V gene (reference sequence). The CDR3 sequence is 16 residues long. As DNA, the CDR3 is TGTGCCAGCAGAACCGGGACTAGCGGCTCCTACAATGAGCAGTTCTTC. Protein product: CASRTGTSGSYNEQFF.

The chain carries TRBV2 and TRBJ2-7; TRBD2 agrees at 8 bases. V lost 6 bases and J lost 0; bases outside the gene matches: 16. Germline CDR1 SNHLY, CDR2 FYNNEI. The CDR3 consists of 18 residues. CDR3 sequence (DNA): TGTGCCAGCAGCTTACCGGGACTAGGTATATACGTCTCCTACGAGCAGTACTTC. The encoded protein is CASSLPGLGIYVSYEQYF.

This chain links TRBV30 with TRBJ2-7; D may be TRBD1 or TRBD2 (5 bases each). Per germline, CDR1 GTSNPN and CDR2 SVGIG (reference sequence). Trimming removed 3 bases from V and 4 bases from J, with 7 bases in between. This CDR3 is 11 amino acids long. The CDR3 bases are TGTGCCTGGAGATGGGGGTACGAGCAGTACTTC. This gives the protein CAWRWGYEQYF. The variable domain in full, with the rest retrieved from reference TRBV30 and TRBJ2-7, is SQTIHQWPATLVQPVGSPLSLECTVEGTSNPNLYWYRQAAGRGLQLLFYSVGIGQISSEVPQNLSASRPQDRQFILSSKKLLLSDSGFYLCAWRWGYEQYFGPGTRLTVT.

The V gene is TRBV5-5, the J gene TRBJ2-3; TRBD2 aligns across 14 bases. Per the germline V gene, CDR1 is SGHKS and CDR2 is YYEKEE (reference sequence). V dropped 4 bases and J dropped 2; count of bases not matched to a gene: 6. The CDR3 loop spans 17 amino acids. The DNA of the CDR3 is TGTGCCAGCAGCGTTTGGACTAGCGGGAGGCTCACAGATACGCAGTATTTT. As protein: CASSVWTSGRLTDTQYF.